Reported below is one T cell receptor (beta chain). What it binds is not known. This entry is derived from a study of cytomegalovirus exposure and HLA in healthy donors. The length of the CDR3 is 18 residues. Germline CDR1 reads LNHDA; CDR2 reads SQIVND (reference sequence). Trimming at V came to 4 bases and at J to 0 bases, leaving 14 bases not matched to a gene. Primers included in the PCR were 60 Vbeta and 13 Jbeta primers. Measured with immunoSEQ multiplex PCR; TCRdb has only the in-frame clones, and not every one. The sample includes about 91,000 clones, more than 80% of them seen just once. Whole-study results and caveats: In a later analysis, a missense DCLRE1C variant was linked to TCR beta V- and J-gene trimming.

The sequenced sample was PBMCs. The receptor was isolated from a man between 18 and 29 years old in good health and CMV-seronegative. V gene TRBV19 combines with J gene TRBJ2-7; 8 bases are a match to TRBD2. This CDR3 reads CASSNLYRLATSSYEQYF. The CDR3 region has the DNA TGTGCCAGTAGTAATCTTTATCGACTAGCGACTTCCTCCTACGAGCAGTACTTC.